The 28 T cell receptor beta chains below were found in one sample sequenced in a study of cytomegalovirus exposure and HLA in healthy donors. In the PCR, 60 Vbeta and 13 Jbeta primers were used. Profiling relied on immunoSEQ multiplex PCR, and the TCRdb table lists in-frame clones only, not all of them. The table lists approximately 30,000 clones. Material for sequencing was PBMCs. Receptors were obtained from a woman in her forties in good health and CMV-seropositive.

The V gene is TRBV19, the J gene TRBJ1-5; 7 nucleotides align to TRBD1. The V segment lost 3 bases and the J segment 8 bases; nucleotides outside the gene matches: 10. Germline V gene lookup returns CDR1 LNHDA and CDR2 SQIVND (reference sequence). CDR3 length equals 15 residues. This chain's CDR3 is CASSMEQGRKEPQHF. In DNA, the CDR3 is TGTGCCAGTAGTATGGAACAGGGGCGGAAGGAGCCCCAGCATTTT.

The chain uses TRBV10-3 and TRBJ1-5; D perhaps matches TRBD1 (6 bases). The germline V gene has CDR1 ENHRY and CDR2 SYGVKD. Trimming shortened V by 6 bases and J by 2 bases, and 11 bases separated the two germline ends. The CDR3 covers 14 residues. The CDR3 DNA reads as TGTGCCATCAGCCAGGGGTCGGGCAATCAGCCCCAGCATTTT. Protein sequence: CAISQGSGNQPQHF.

The chain uses TRBV19 and TRBJ1-4; D perhaps matches TRBD1 (5 bases). The germline V gene has CDR1 LNHDA and CDR2 SQIVND (reference sequence). This CDR3 spans 15 amino acids. V was clipped by 1 base and J by 5 bases, with 11 bases between them. This CDR3 is CASSIGLQANEKLFF. The CDR3 DNA is TGTGCCAGTAGTATAGGTCTACAGGCGAATGAAAAACTGTTTTTT.

The V and J genes are TRBV9 and TRBJ2-2, with TRBD1 identical over 7 bases. Germline V CDR1 and CDR2: SGDLS, YYNGEE. J lost 5 bases, V lost 3 bases, and 19 bases had no gene match. CDR3 length equals 19 residues. The CDR3 DNA reads as TGTGCCAGCAGCGCTAACTCTCAACAGGGGCGGTATCGGACCGGGGAGCTGTTTTTT. Its translation is CASSANSQQGRYRTGELFF.

The chain carries TRBV9 and TRBJ2-5, with 8 bases fitting TRBD2. The CDR3 is 17 residues long. V was clipped by 2 bases and J by 4 bases; unmatched bases: 13. The germline V gene encodes CDR1 SGDLS and CDR2 YYNGEE. CDR3 sequence: CASSVLPVGGAAETQYF. CDR3 nucleotides: TGTGCCAGCAGCGTCTTGCCAGTCGGGGGGGCCGCAGAGACCCAGTACTTC.

The chain combines TRBV28 with TRBJ1-5, with unresolved D. Trimming stripped 7 bases from V and 0 bases from J, with 16 bases between. Germline loops: CDR1 MDHEN, CDR2 SYDVKM. The CDR3 is made up of 16 amino acids. The CDR3 loop reads CASTAPAGYSNQPQHF. Here the CDR3 DNA reads TGTGCCAGCACTGCCCCGGCGGGATATAGCAATCAGCCCCAGCATTTT.

In DNA form, the CDR3 reads TGTGCCATCAGTGAGTCTCAGGGGCCTGGAAACATTCAGTACTTC. Protein product: CAISESQGPGNIQYF. The rearrangement joins TRBV10-3 to TRBJ2-4, with D possibly being TRBD1 (6 bases). Germline V CDR1 and CDR2: ENHRY, SYGVKD. V was cut by 0 bases and J by 6 bases, with 12 bases left in between. The CDR3 loop spans 15 amino acids.

The genes are TRBV5-1 and TRBJ2-7; D is undetermined. CDR1 is SGHRS, CDR2 YFSETQ, per germline. The length of the CDR3 is 11 residues. V was clipped by 7 bases and J by 3 bases, with 8 bases between them. The CDR3 loop is CASSTGYEQYF. In DNA form, the CDR3 reads TGCGCCAGCTCAACGGGCTACGAGCAGTACTTC.

The CDR3 coding sequence is TGTGCCAGCAGTGAAGGGGGGGGCAGGACAGATACGCAGTATTTT. It specifies CASSEGGGRTDTQYF. The chain is built from TRBV2 and TRBJ2-3; D possibly corresponds to TRBD2 (7 bases). The length of the CDR3 is 15 residues. The germline gives CDR1 SNHLY, CDR2 FYNNEI. Trimming took 1 base from V and 3 from J, leaving 11 bases between them.

The chain uses TRBV28 and TRBJ2-5; 9 nucleotides align to TRBD2. Trimming at V came to 6 bases and at J to 7 bases, leaving 15 bases not matched to a gene. The CDR3 sequence is 16 residues long. Germline loops: CDR1 MDHEN, CDR2 SYDVKM. CDR3 nucleotides: TGTGCCAGCAGCCTCAACGGTGCGGGGGGGCCGGTGACCCAGTACTTC. It specifies CASSLNGAGGPVTQYF.

The gene calls are TRBV2 and TRBJ1-1; D not certain. V lost 3 bases and J lost 1, with 6 bases in between. Germline CDR1 is SNHLY and CDR2 is FYNNEI. The CDR3 consists of 13 residues. CDR3 protein: CASSERQNTEAFF. For the CDR3, the DNA is TGTGCCAGCAGTGAGCGACAGAACACTGAAGCTTTCTTT.

With regard to this clone: The same CDR3 is also encoded by other DNA sequences in this sample. This CDR3 reads CASSRTSGRRGEQFF. The CDR3 DNA reads TGTGCCAGCAGTCGGACTAGCGGGAGGCGGGGTGAGCAGTTCTTC. This chain joins TRBV6-4 and TRBJ2-1; 14 positions agree with TRBD2. J lost 9 bases, V lost 5 bases, and 6 bases had no gene match. CDR3 length equals 15 residues. Germline CDR1 MRHNA, CDR2 SNTAGT.

The chain links TRBV25-1 to TRBJ2-6; D not resolved. The ends were cut back, 4 bases at V and 0 bases at J, with 4 bases in the middle. The CDR3 extends over 14 amino acids. Germline V gene sequence: CDR1 MGHDK, CDR2 SYGVNS. Here the CDR3 DNA reads TGTGCCAGCAGTGTTAGCTCTGGGGCCAACGTCCTGACTTTC. Translation gives CASSVSSGANVLTF.

The rearrangement uses TRBV5-5 and TRBJ2-6; 7 bases fit TRBD1. The CDR3 is 17 residues long. Trimming cost V 3 bases and J 4 bases; bases outside gene matches: 10. Per the germline V gene, CDR1 is SGHKS and CDR2 is YYEKEE (reference sequence). CDR3 nucleotides: TGTGCCAGCAGCTCGGGTCCCACAGGGGCCGGGGCCAACGTCCTGACTTTC. Encoded protein: CASSSGPTGAGANVLTF.

The chain links TRBV6-1 to TRBJ2-7; maybe TRBD1 (5 bases). Germline V gives CDR1 MNHNS, CDR2 SASEGT. V lost 0 bases, J lost 4 bases, and 13 bases lay in between. This CDR3 spans 15 amino acids. CDR3 DNA: TGTGCCAGCAGTGAAGCGTGGGGCTCCATATACGAGCAGTACTTC. Translating gives CASSEAWGSIYEQYF.

The chain combines TRBV7-2 with TRBJ2-1; 8 nucleotides match TRBD2. CDR1 is SGHTA and CDR2 is FQGNSA in the germline V gene. The CDR3 extends over 17 amino acids. J lost 6 bases, V lost 3 bases, and 13 bases had no gene match. The CDR3 here is CASSFPRSGSSSNEQFF. The DNA for the CDR3 is TGTGCCAGCAGCTTCCCTCGGAGCGGGAGCAGTAGCAATGAGCAGTTCTTC. The whole variable domain, filled in from reference TRBV7-2 and TRBJ2-1, reads GAGVSQSPSNKVTEKGKDVELRCDPISGHTALYWYRQSLGQGLEFLIYFQGNSAPDKSGLPSDRFSAERTGGSVSTLTIQRTQQEDSAVYLCASSFPRSGSSSNEQFFGPGTRLTVL.

The V gene is TRBV6-6, the J gene TRBJ1-1; D call uncertain. CDR1 is MNHNY and CDR2 is SVGAGI in the germline V gene (reference sequence). V lost 2 bases and J lost 8, with 12 bases in between. The CDR3 contains 13 residues. CDR3 in DNA: TGTGCCAGCAGTTACCCCTTAGTAAAAGAAGCTTTCTTT. Its translation is CASSYPLVKEAFF.

CDR3 sequence reads: CASSLVGDGTSGKNYEQYF. Written as DNA, the CDR3 is TGTGCCAGCAGCTTGGTGGGGGACGGGACTAGCGGGAAAAACTACGAGCAGTACTTC. V gene TRBV5-6 combines with J gene TRBJ2-7; 13 nucleotides agree with TRBD2. The CDR3 sequence is 19 residues long. The J segment lost 3 bases and the V segment lost 0 bases, leaving 12 bases of the junction unmatched. The V gene's germline CDR1 is SGHDT and CDR2 YYEEEE.

The chain has TRBV30 and TRBJ2-2; D possibly corresponds to TRBD2 (6 bases). Germline CDR1 is GTSNPN and CDR2 is SVGIG (reference sequence). The CDR3 covers 13 residues. The germline V and J ends were trimmed by 0 bases and 6 bases, with 8 bases remaining between them. CDR3 in amino acids: CAWSVRRAGELFF. The CDR3, as DNA: TGTGCCTGGAGTGTACGGAGGGCCGGGGAGCTGTTTTTT.

This chain connects TRBV4-2 to TRBJ2-7; possibly TRBD2 for D (6 bases). CDR1 is LGHNA, CDR2 YNFKEQ, per germline. The germline V and J ends were trimmed by 0 bases and 0 bases, with 18 bases remaining between them. The CDR3 sequence is 18 residues long. In nucleotides, the CDR3 is TGTGCCAGCAGCCAAGATCTTTTCCTGGGACTGAGCTCCTACGAGCAGTACTTC. Protein product: CASSQDLFLGLSSYEQYF.

The genes are TRBV6-1 and TRBJ2-7; 12 positions match TRBD2. The CDR3 spans 14 residues. V lost 3 bases, J lost 3 bases, and 0 bases stayed unmatched. CDR1 and CDR2 from the germline V gene are MNHNS and SASEGT. CDR3 sequence (DNA): TGTGCCAGCAGTGAGGGACTAGCGGGCTACGAGCAGTACTTC. Encoded protein: CASSEGLAGYEQYF.

J is TRBJ1-5 and V is TRBV2; the match to TRBD1 covers 8 bases. Germline V gene sequence: CDR1 SNHLY, CDR2 FYNNEI. The CDR3 consists of 20 residues. V dropped 1 base and J dropped 0; count of bases not matched to a gene: 14. CDR3 DNA sequence: TGTGCCAGCAGTGAAGTAGGCCGGACAGGGTTTGGGCATAGCAATCAGCCCCAGCATTTT. As protein: CASSEVGRTGFGHSNQPQHF. The whole variable domain, filled in from reference TRBV2 and TRBJ1-5, reads EPEVTQTPSHQVTQMGQEVILRCVPISNHLYFYWYRQILGQKVEFLVSFYNNEISEKSEIFDDQFSVERPDGSNFTLKIRSTKLEDSAMYFCASSEVGRTGFGHSNQPQHFGDGTRLSIL.

The chain links TRBV4-2 to TRBJ2-5; D is possibly TRBD2 (6 bases). CDR3 length equals 16 residues. Trimming took off 1 base at V and 3 bases at J, with 15 bases between the two ends. The germline V gene encodes CDR1 LGHNA and CDR2 YNFKEQ. The CDR3 loop is CASSQVGQGGEETQYF. For the CDR3, the DNA is TGTGCCAGCAGCCAAGTAGGGCAGGGCGGGGAAGAGACCCAGTACTTC.

This chain connects TRBV18 to TRBJ1-1, with no clear D. Germline CDR1 and CDR2: KGHSH and LQKENI. Trimming left V 5 bases short and J 0 bases short, with 4 bases between. The CDR3 has 12 amino acids. CDR3 sequence (DNA): TGTGCCAGCTCAACAATGAACACTGAAGCTTTCTTT. Translation: CASSTMNTEAFF.

Here the CDR3 DNA reads TGCGCCAGCAGCTTGGGAGGAACAGGGGGCGCAGCGGGGGAAGCTTTCTTT. Translated, it gives CASSLGGTGGAAGEAFF. The chain has TRBV5-1 and TRBJ1-1; 9 bases fit TRBD1. V trimming: 0 bases; J trimming: 8 bases; junction bases outside the gene matches: 14. The CDR3 length is 17 residues. The germline V gene encodes CDR1 SGHRS and CDR2 YFSETQ.

V usage is TRBV15 and J usage is TRBJ1-6; tentatively, D is TRBD1 (6 bases). CDR3 length: 14 amino acids. CDR1 LNHNV and CDR2 YYDKDF come from the germline V gene (reference sequence). V was shortened by 1 base and J by 9 bases, with 10 bases between the two germline ends. CDR3 nucleotide sequence: TGTGCCACCAGCAGAGCAGGGGTGGGTTCACCCCTCCACTTT. Its protein is CATSRAGVGSPLHF. Together with reference TRBV15 and TRBJ1-6, the CDR3 gives the full variable domain: DAMVIQNPRYQVTQFGKPVTLSCSQTLNHNVMYWYQQKSSQAPKLLFHYYDKDFNNEADTPDNFQSRRPNTSFCFLDIRSPGLGDTAMYLCATSRAGVGSPLHFGNGTRLTVT.

The chain uses TRBV5-1 and TRBJ2-7; weak D call: TRBD1 (6 bases). V gave up 2 bases and J gave up 0 bases, with 18 bases separating them. Germline V gene sequence: CDR1 SGHRS, CDR2 YFSETQ. CDR3 size: 17 residues. CDR3 DNA sequence: TGCGCCAGCAGCTTACCAGGGGCTACGGGCTCCTCCTACGAGCAGTACTTC. Translating gives CASSLPGATGSSYEQYF.

The V gene is TRBV5-6, the J gene TRBJ1-4, with D possibly being TRBD1 (5 bases). Germline V CDR1 and CDR2: SGHDT, YYEEEE. CDR3 length equals 14 residues. Deletions cut 6 bases from V and 1 base from J, with 10 bases between. CDR3 sequence (DNA): TGTGCCAGCAAGACGGGGGTAACTAATGAAAAACTGTTTTTT. This codes for CASKTGVTNEKLFF.